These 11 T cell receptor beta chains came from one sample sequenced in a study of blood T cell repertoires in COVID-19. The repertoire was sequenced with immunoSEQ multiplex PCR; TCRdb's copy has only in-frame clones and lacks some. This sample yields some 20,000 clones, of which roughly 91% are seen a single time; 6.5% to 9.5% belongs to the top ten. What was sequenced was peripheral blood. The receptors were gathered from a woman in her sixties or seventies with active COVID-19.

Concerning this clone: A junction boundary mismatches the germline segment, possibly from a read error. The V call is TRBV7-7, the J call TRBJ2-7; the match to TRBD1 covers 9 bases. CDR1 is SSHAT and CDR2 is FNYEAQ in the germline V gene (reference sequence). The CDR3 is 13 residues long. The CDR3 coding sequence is TGTGCTAGCAGCTCCGGGACAGGGAGTGAGCAGTACTTC. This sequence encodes CASSSGTGSEQYF.

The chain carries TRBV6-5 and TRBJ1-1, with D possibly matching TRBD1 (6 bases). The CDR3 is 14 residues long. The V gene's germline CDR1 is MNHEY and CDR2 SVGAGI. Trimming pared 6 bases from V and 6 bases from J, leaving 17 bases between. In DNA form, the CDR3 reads TGTGCCAGCAGCGACCTCGGACAGTGGTCTGAAGCTTTCTTT. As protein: CASSDLGQWSEAFF.

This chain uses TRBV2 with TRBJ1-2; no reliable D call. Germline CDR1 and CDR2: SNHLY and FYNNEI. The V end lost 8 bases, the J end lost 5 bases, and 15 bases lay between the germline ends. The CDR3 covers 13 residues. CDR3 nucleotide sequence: TGTGCCAGCGTCAATCAGGTTTGGTATGGCTACACCTTC. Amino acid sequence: CASVNQVWYGYTF.

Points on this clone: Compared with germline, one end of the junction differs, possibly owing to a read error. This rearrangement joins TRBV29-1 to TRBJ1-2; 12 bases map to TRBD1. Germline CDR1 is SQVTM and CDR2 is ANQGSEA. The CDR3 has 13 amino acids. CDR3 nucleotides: TGCAGCGTTGAGGGAGTTGGAGGGACAGGGGGCCTTTTC. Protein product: CSVEGVGGTGGLF.

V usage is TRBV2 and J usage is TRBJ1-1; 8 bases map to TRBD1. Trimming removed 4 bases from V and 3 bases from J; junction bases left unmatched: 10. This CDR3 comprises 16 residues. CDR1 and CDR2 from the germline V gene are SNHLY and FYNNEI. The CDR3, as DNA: TGTGCCAGCAGTGCCGGGGGTTTGGGACAGGACACTGAAGCTTTCTTT. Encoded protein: CASSAGGLGQDTEAFF.

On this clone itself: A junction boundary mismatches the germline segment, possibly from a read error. For the CDR3, the DNA is TGTGCCAGTAGACGGGGGGCACAAGAGGCCCAGTACTTC. Protein: CASRRGAQEAQYF. V gene TRBV19 combines with J gene TRBJ2-5, with D possibly being TRBD2 (7 bases). The CDR3 spans 13 residues. Germline CDR1 is LNHDA and CDR2 is SQIVND (reference sequence). The whole variable domain, remainder taken from reference TRBV19 and TRBJ2-5, is DGGITQSPKYLFRKEGQNVTLSCEQNLNHDAMYWYRQDPGQGLRLIYYSQIVNDFQKGDIAEGYSVSREKKESFPLTVTSAQKNPTAFYLCASRRGAQEAQYFGPGTRLLVL.

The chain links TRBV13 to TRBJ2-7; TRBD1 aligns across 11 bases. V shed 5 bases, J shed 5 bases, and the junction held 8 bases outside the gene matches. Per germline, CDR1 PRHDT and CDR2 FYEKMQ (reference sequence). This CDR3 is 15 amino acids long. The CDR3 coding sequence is TGTGCCAGCAGCGGACCGGACAGGGGGCTTAACGAGCAGTACTTC. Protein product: CASSGPDRGLNEQYF.

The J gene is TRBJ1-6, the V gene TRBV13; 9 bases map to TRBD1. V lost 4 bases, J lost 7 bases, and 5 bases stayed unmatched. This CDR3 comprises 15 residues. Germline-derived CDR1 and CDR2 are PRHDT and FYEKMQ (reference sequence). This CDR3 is CASSSGQGKNSPLHF. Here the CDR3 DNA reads TGTGCCAGCAGCTCCGGACAGGGGAAAAATTCACCCCTCCACTTT.

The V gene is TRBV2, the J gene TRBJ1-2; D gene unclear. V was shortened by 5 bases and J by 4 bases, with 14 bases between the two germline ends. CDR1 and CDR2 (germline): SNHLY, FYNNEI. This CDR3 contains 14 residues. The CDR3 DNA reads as TGTGCCAGCAGTTCCGCGCCGTCGATCTATGGCTACACCTTC. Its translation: CASSSAPSIYGYTF.

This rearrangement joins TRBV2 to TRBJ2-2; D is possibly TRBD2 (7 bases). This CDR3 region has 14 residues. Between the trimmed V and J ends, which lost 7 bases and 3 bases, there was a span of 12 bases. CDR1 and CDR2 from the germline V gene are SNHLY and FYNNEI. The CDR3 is CASIGGRDTGELFF. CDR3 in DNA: TGTGCCAGCATAGGGGGGAGGGACACCGGGGAGCTGTTTTTT. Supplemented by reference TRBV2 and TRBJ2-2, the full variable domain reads EPEVTQTPSHQVTQMGQEVILRCVPISNHLYFYWYRQILGQKVEFLVSFYNNEISEKSEIFDDQFSVERPDGSNFTLKIRSTKLEDSAMYFCASIGGRDTGELFFGEGSRLTVL.

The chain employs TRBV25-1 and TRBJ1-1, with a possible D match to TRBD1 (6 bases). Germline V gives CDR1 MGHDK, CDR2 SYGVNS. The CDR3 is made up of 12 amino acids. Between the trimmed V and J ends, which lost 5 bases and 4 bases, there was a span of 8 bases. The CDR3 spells CASSRGGTEAFF. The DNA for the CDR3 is TGTGCCAGCAGTAGAGGGGGCACTGAAGCTTTCTTT.